This T cell receptor (beta chain) emerged from a study of blood T cell repertoires in COVID-19 (TCRdb year 2020). Regarding the complete study: Samples from collaborators originated in the United States, Italy and Spain and spanned both the acute and convalescent phases of COVID-19. The material from the prospective study consisted of cDNA or gDNA derived from T cells, B-cell-depleted T cells, or PBMCs. Where available, HLA class I and class II types were obtained from metadata supplied by the sample provider rather than from assay-based typing. The repertoires were released in a freely available public database intended as a resource for research on the immune response to SARS-CoV-2. Samples came from the ongoing ImmuneRACE study (first 160 participants) plus 1,254 subjects from 6 global collaborators. The dataset comprised deeply sampled blood TCRbeta repertoires from subjects exposed to, actively infected with, or recovered from COVID-19. Nearly every sample came with metadata listing a de-identified subject ID, COVID-19 status, age in years and sex.

Each collaborating institution followed its own protocols to collect whole blood in K2EDTA tubes. For TCRbeta analysis, collaborator samples were shipped as frozen whole blood, as isolated PBMCs, or as DNA extracted from either sample type. Study-wide conclusions, independent of this receptor: The quantity of clinical and demographic metadata differed by source and by participant and was supplied without curation.

V is pruned by 1 base and J by 2 bases, leaving 8 bases of the junction without a gene match. CDR3 length: 18 amino acids, cysteine to phenylalanine. Only the CDR3 DNA is retained, 54 bases long and in frame from the first base. From the germline V gene, CDR1 is KGHSH and CDR2 is LQKENI. The immunoSEQ Assay, a bias-controlled multiplex PCR, was used to amplify TCRbeta CDR3 regions from genomic DNA. In the source study's methods: The number of nucleated cells in each sample was estimated by amplification of reference gene primers within the assay. To quantify the absolute abundance of each unique TCRbeta CDR3 rearrangement, sequence reads were collapsed and filtered. For each sample, productive Simpson clonality was calculated by taking the square root of Simpson's diversity index across productive rearrangements. As stored in TCRdb, this immuneACCESS dataset retains in-frame rearrangements with V and J assigned. A fraction of the clones does not appear; measured against another copy, unresolved V genes explain less than half of the discrepancy, and the remainder lacks a known reason. V, J and clone size are taken as reported in that table, and D and trimming were inferred from the DNA itself. The sample data list some 200,000 clones, and about nine tenths of these were observed just once. Together, the top ten hold 0.5% to 0.55% of the sample.

Worth noting for this clone: Its antigen is unknown. Base qualities are not recorded, but no much larger clone differs from it by a single base.

The sequenced sample was peripheral blood. The TCR was taken from a man aged 45-65 years with acute or convalescent COVID-19. The V and J segments used are TRBV18 and TRBJ2-2, and 9 junction bases match TRBD2. The CDR3 here reads CASSPQGLSGGNTGELFF. The DNA reads as follows: TGTGCCAGCTCACCACAAGGTCTTAGCGGGGGCAACACCGGGGAGCTGTTTTTT.